This T cell receptor beta chain came from a study of T cells in Graves' hyperthyroidism and ophthalmopathy. Trimming shortened V by 6 bases and J by 8 bases, and 8 bases separated the two germline ends. This CDR3 contains 11 residues. What was amplified from RNA transcripts were TCR beta CDR3 regions. A set of HTBI primers served as the primers for a first-round RT-PCR of the TCR CDR3. MiXCR was run by TCRdb on the multiplex PCR reads, yielding one entry per CDR3 protein. The data contain 500,000 to 650,000 distinct CDR3 sequences, roughly 45% of them singletons. This clonotype has more than one count but fewer than ten.

The sequence was obtained from an adult woman with Graves' disease, either hyperthyroidism or ophthalmopathy (not recorded which). This chain links TRBV12-3 or TRBV12-4 with TRBJ1-3; the D is unclear. The sequencing input was peripheral blood or thyroid tissue (not recorded which). CDR3 in DNA: TGTGCCAGCAGCTATTCTGACACCATATATTTT. It specifies CASSYSDTIYF.